This T cell receptor beta chain was sequenced in a study of metastatic and nonmetastatic thyroid tumors. Study-level background: Samples came from malignant and benign thyroid patients, and repertoires were compared across blood and tumor or nodule tissue.

This CDR3 is built from 14 residues. CDR1 and CDR2 from the germline V gene are MNHEY and SVGEGT. J was trimmed by 16 bases and V by 6 bases; bases with no gene match: 18. As regards this clone: Its target is not known.

Study-level findings and limits: Malignant tumors reportedly showed significantly higher TCR beta diversity than benign nodules in both blood and tumor.

TCRdb redid the clone calls on the PCR reads using MiXCR. The sample consists of under 35,000 clones, about 18% of them appearing once. Before thyroid surgery, none of the patients had received any treatment. J is TRBJ2-1 and V is TRBV6-2 or TRBV6-3; TRBD2 matches 7 bases. The sequenced material came from blood. This clonotype originated in a female donor with papillary thyroid cancer or a benign thyroid nodule (not recorded which). Some clones in this sample may be carry-over from other donors' samples. The CDR3 DNA follows: TGTGCCAGCAGCTGGCGGGGGTACTACAATGATCATTTCTTC. Its protein product is CASSWRGYYNDHFF.